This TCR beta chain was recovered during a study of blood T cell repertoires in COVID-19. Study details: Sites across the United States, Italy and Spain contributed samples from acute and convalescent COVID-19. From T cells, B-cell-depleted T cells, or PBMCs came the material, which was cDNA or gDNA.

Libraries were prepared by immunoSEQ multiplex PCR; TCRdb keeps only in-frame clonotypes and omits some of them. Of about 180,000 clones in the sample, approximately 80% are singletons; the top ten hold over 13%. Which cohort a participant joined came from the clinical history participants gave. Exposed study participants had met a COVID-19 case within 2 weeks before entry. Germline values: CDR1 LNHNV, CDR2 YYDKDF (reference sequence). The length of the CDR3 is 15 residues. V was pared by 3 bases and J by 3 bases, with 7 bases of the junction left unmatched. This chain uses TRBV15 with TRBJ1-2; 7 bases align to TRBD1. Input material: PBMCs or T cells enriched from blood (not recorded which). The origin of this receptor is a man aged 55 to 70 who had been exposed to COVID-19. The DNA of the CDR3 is TGTGCCACCAGCAGTGCCACAGGGGAACACTATGGCTACACCTTC. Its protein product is CATSSATGEHYGYTF.